These 7 T cell receptor beta chains were all obtained from the same sample, sequenced in a study of T cells in Graves' hyperthyroidism and ophthalmopathy. TCR beta CDR3 region amplification was performed from RNA transcripts. The TCR CDR3 first-round RT-PCR relied on the HTBI primer set. TCRdb independently ran MiXCR on the multiplex PCR reads; one entry per CDR3 protein. The sample lists roughly 560,000 distinct CDR3 sequences; approximately 15% were seen once. The sequenced sample was blood. The receptors here all came from a woman in her 40s with Graves' ophthalmopathy.

In this sample, this clonotype turned up once. This may arise from a read error, as a much more abundant clone is one base away. This chain joins TRBV20-1 and TRBJ2-7, with 8 bases aligning to TRBD2. The CDR3 extends over 14 amino acids. CDR1 and CDR2 from the germline V gene are DFQATT and SNEGSKA (reference sequence). The CDR3 loop is CSAAHSGSGYEEYF. The CDR3 region has the DNA TGCAGTGCTGCCCACAGCGGGAGCGGGTACGAGGAGTACTTC.

V gene TRBV6-1 combines with J gene TRBJ2-2; D is perhaps TRBD1 (6 bases). From germline, CDR1 is MNHNS and CDR2 SASEGT. The V end was cut by 10 bases, the J end by 3 bases, with 9 bases between. CDR3 length equals 12 residues. The CDR3 nucleotides read TGTGCCACCTACAGGGACACCGGGGAGCTGTTTTTT. Protein product: CATYRDTGELFF.

This clonotype was recorded at least ten times. V gene TRBV20-1 combines with J gene TRBJ1-1, with 7 bases aligning to TRBD1. There are 12 residues in the CDR3. The V and J ends lost 6 bases and 7 bases, in that order; junction bases with no gene match: 8. Germline V gene sequence: CDR1 DFQATT, CDR2 SNEGSKA (reference sequence). The DNA for the CDR3 is TGCAGTGCCGAGGGACAGAGTTTTGAAGCTTTCTTT. It translates to CSAEGQSFEAFF.

This clonotype has ten or more counts. The V and J genes are TRBV29-1 and TRBJ2-7; D gene uncertain. CDR3 length: 13 residues. Germline assignment: CDR1 SQVTM and CDR2 ANQGSEA. With 6 bases removed from V and 0 bases from J, the gap between germline ends came to 12 bases. CDR3 in DNA: TGCAGCGTGATCGAGTCCGGCTCCTACGAGCAGTACTTC. It yields the protein CSVIESGSYEQYF.

Ten or more counts support this clonotype. The rearrangement links TRBV7-9 to TRBJ2-7; TRBD1 matches 8 bases. CDR3 length: 13 amino acids. Germline trimming cut 5 bases from V and 3 bases from J; bases unmatched to any gene: 3. Germline CDR1 is SEHNR and CDR2 is FQNEAQ (reference sequence). The CDR3 reads CASSDRGHYEQYF. CDR3 in DNA: TGTGCCAGCAGCGACAGGGGCCACTACGAGCAGTACTTC.

In this sample, this clonotype turned up many times. This chain uses TRBV7-2 with TRBJ2-7; a possible D gene is TRBD1 (5 bases). V was cut by 4 bases and J by 4 bases, with 17 bases left in between. Germline CDR1 reads SGHTA; CDR2 reads FQGNSA. The CDR3 is 15 residues long. CDR3 nucleotides: TGTGCCAGCAGCTCCCAACCAGGGCACGGGTACGAGCAGTACTTC. Protein sequence: CASSSQPGHGYEQYF.

There are many counts of this clonotype. A much larger clonotype is one base distant, so this may be a read error. The chain joins TRBV4-2 to TRBJ2-5; D remains ambiguous. Germline CDR1 reads LGHNA; CDR2 reads YNFKEQ. Trimming took off 0 bases at V and 5 bases at J, with 4 bases between the two ends. CDR3 length: 12 residues. The CDR3, as DNA: TGTGCCAGCAGCCAAGACTGGGAGACCCAGTACTTC. It specifies CASSQDWETQYF.